Detailed here is one TCR beta chain. This clone was seen more than once but under ten times. Its recognized antigen is unknown. Base qualities are not at hand, and no much larger clone is one base apart. This entry belongs to a study of immune cell composition in non-small cell lung cancer (dated by TCRdb to about 2017). At the level of the whole study: Histologic subtype, mostly lung adenocarcinoma or squamous cell carcinoma, was determined with H&E together with p63, CK5, Napsin A and TTF-1 immunohistochemistry. Adaptive Biotechnologies TCR-beta sequencing was carried out on a few dozen paired NSCLC tumour and non-adjacent lung specimens, as well as on about 25 tumour-only specimens. For supplementary cohort #1, made up of more than eight lung adenocarcinoma cases, paired tumour/lung TCR-beta sequencing was done and TIL populations were generated so that tumour reactivity could be assessed. Several tumour specimens with TCR-beta data were rare histological subtypes and were excluded from the subtype comparisons.

The germline V gene (reference sequence) supplies CDR1 SEHNR and CDR2 FQNEAQ. Its CDR3 holds 13 amino acids, cysteine through phenylalanine. Just CDR3 DNA is preserved here, 39 bases in frame from base 1. V was cut back by 1 base and J by 2 bases, leaving a gap of 5 bases between them. Genomic DNA was extracted with the QIAamp DNA kit from frozen aliquots of unsorted single-cell suspensions. Surgically resected non-small cell lung cancer tissue was used for the tumour samples. Tissues arrived within 2 hours of resection and were immediately processed into single-cell suspensions. Tissue was broken up mechanically, digested enzymatically with DNase I, collagenase I and hyaluronidase for approximately 31 minutes at 37 degrees C, and then filtered and RBC-lysed. A two-step multiplex PCR was used to amplify TCR-beta CDR3 regions from genomic DNA, and Illumina-compatible adaptors were added in the second step. TCR-beta immunosequencing was carried out on an Illumina platform through the commercial immunoSEQ service. The authors' pipeline ran thus. Two measures summarised the repertoires: productive clonality, and Top 10 Clones, meaning the percentage of T-cell templates coming from the ten most frequent sequences. Values of productive clonality ranged from 0 to 1, with a monoclonal population indicated by a value of 1. Tumour-associated clones, identified using log10 scatter plots, were defined as sequences that made up at least 0.1% of tumour T-cell templates and were not found in the matched non-adjacent lung. Two-group comparisons used Student's t-tests, stages used ANOVA, and relationships used linear regression, analysed in GraphPad Prism7 and R. The table comes from immuneACCESS by way of TCRdb, which keeps in-frame sequences with V and J called. Part of the clones is missing from these tables; in studies checked, under half for an unresolved V gene and the rest for unknown reasons. For V, J and clone size, that table is used; D and trimming come from the DNA. Present in this sample are around 6,000 clones, around 78% of which were seen just once. Under 8.5% of the sample rests with the top ten.

What the work shows at the level of the full study, not this receptor alone: The reactivity cohort was only roughly eleven cases, and tumour-reactive clones were not shown to share sequences with the dominant in vivo tumour-associated clones. Across approximately nine adenocarcinoma cases, the maximal tumour-associated clone frequency showed a strong correlation with TIL tumour reactivity, but overall clonality showed no such correlation. Nearly half of NSCLC cases had tumour-associated clones >0.5%, found in around a third of adenocarcinomas compared with approximately 77% of squamous carcinomas. Lung squamous cell carcinoma tumours had significantly higher Top 10 clone scores and productive clonality than lung adenocarcinoma tumours. No significant correlation was found between smoking pack-years and tumour TCR-beta clonality.

Sequencing was done on a sample of lung tumor tissue. The chain is assembled from TRBV7-9 and TRBJ1-1, and the D gene may be TRBD1, 5 bases matching. The source of this sequence is a human donor with non-small cell lung cancer. The CDR3 amino acid sequence is: CASSLGTNTEAFF. The nucleotide sequence reads as follows: TGTGCCAGCAGCTTAGGGACAAACACTGAAGCTTTCTTT. With all but the CDR3 taken from the reference TRBV7-9 and TRBJ1-1 genes, the full variable domain is: DTGVSQNPRHKITKRGQNVTFRCDPISEHNRLYWYRQTLGQGPEFLTYFQNEAQLEKSRLLSDRFSAERPKGSFSTLEIQRTEQGDSAMYLCASSLGTNTEAFFGQGTRLTVV.